In this sample, the clone carrying this TCR beta chain turned up a few times. Its target is not known. The data were taken from a study of CD8 T cells in ankylosing spondylitis. Findings and caveats of the study: In peripheral blood, disease-linked CD8+ clones occurred at relatively low frequencies. One TCR beta motif, made up of roughly eight highly homologous variants, appeared characteristic of ankylosing spondylitis blood. In synovial fluid and blood from reactive arthritis, some motif variants were previously reported.

The TCR beta libraries were generated through quantitative 5'-RACE incorporating molecular barcodes. In TCRdb, the 5' RACE reads were re-called with MiXCR into one record per CDR3 protein. The table lists around 540,000 distinct CDR3 sequences, about 13% of them singletons, with under 7.5% in the top ten. The CDR3 length is 15 residues. Germline-derived CDR1 and CDR2 are SGHAT and FQNNGV. Unmatched junction bases numbered 6, after V lost 1 base and J lost 4 bases. The clonotype comes from a male donor with ankylosing spondylitis. The chain recombines TRBV11-2 with TRBJ1-1; TRBD1 matches at 7 bases. The sample comprised blood, either unsorted or a sorted T cell fraction (not recorded which). CDR3: CASSLGGGPGTEAFF. The DNA for the CDR3 is TGTGCCAGCAGCTTAGGAGGGGGCCCGGGCACTGAAGCTTTCTTT.